This T cell receptor beta chain was retrieved from a study of T cell responses to AZD1222 COVID-19 vaccine. Trimming took off 5 bases at V and 3 bases at J, with 19 bases between the two ends. The CDR3 is made up of 16 amino acids. Per germline, CDR1 SGDLS and CDR2 YYNGEE. On this clone itself: Its antigen is not known.

Libraries were prepared by immunoSEQ multiplex PCR; TCRdb keeps only in-frame clonotypes and omits some of them. The sample holds 90,000 to 120,000 clones; roughly 93% are singletons and the top ten take 4.5% to 5%. Overall study results and limits: Unmutated variant regions are reportedly targeted by nearly half of spike-specific TCRs. All repertoire sampling was performed exclusively after the peak T cell response. AZD1222 recipients seropositive at baseline numbered only six or seven. White British donors predominated, females outnumbered males, and clonal diversity was possibly underestimated.

The sample was peripheral blood, taken on day 0 of AZD1222 vaccination. This chain uses TRBV9 with TRBJ2-3; D may match TRBD1 or TRBD2 (6 bases each). This clonotype was sampled from an adult in good health. The DNA of the CDR3 is TGTGCCAGCAGTGCCGCCCGGGGGCTCGGGACAGATACGCAGTATTTT. Translation: CASSAARGLGTDTQYF.